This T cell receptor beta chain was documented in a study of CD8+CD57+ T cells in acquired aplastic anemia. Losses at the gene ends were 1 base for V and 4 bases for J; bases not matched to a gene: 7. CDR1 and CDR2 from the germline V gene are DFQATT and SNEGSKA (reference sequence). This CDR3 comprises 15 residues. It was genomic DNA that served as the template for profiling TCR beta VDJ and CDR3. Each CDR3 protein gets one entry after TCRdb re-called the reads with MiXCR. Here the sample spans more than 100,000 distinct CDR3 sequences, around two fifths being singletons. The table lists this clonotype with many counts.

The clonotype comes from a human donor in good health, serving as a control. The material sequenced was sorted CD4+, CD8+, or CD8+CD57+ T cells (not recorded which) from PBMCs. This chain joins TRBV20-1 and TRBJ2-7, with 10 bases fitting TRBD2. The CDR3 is CSARATTSGEYEQYF. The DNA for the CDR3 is TGCAGTGCTAGAGCCACAACTAGCGGGGAGTACGAGCAGTACTTC.